The 3 T cell receptor beta chains below all came from one sample that was sequenced in a study of blood T cell repertoires in COVID-19. TCRdb's copy holds only in-frame clones and misses some; the assay was immunoSEQ multiplex PCR. This sample has about 220,000 clones, with more than 75% found just once. The sequenced sample consisted of peripheral blood. These receptor sequences come from a man in his forties or fifties with active or convalescent COVID-19.

The V call is TRBV27, the J call TRBJ2-7; 13 bases agree with TRBD2. This CDR3 has 18 amino acids. Per germline, CDR1 MNHEY and CDR2 SMNVEV (reference sequence). V trimming: 3 bases; J trimming: 5 bases; junction bases outside the gene matches: 13. The CDR3 region has the DNA TGTGCCAGCAGTTTCCTCACCCTCGGACTAGCGGGAGACCACGAGCAGTACTTC. Its protein is CASSFLTLGLAGDHEQYF.

The chain employs TRBV10-3 and TRBJ1-1; D ambiguous. CDR1 and CDR2 (germline): ENHRY, SYGVKD. The CDR3 contains 17 residues. V lost 1 base to trimming and J lost 5 bases, with 20 bases between them. Here the CDR3 DNA reads TGTGCCATCAGTGAGTGGATCGGGCCTAGCAGCGTGACTGAAGCTTTCTTT. This codes for CAISEWIGPSSVTEAFF.

This rearrangement joins TRBV9 to TRBJ2-2, with D perhaps matching TRBD2 (5 bases). The CDR3 has 14 amino acids. V dropped 2 bases and J dropped 8 bases, with 13 bases sitting between them. Germline V gives CDR1 SGDLS, CDR2 YYNGEE. CDR3 nucleotide sequence: TGTGCCAGCAGCGTGAGTGTCCGGGAAGGGGAGCTGTTTTTT. Translated: CASSVSVREGELFF.